The entry below describes one TCR beta chain. Its cognate antigen has yet to be identified. The input lacks base qualities; no much larger clone sits a single base away. These data are taken from a study of T cell changes during pregnancy in multiple sclerosis (dated by TCRdb to 2018 to 2020). With respect to the entire study: Changes in the T cell repertoire over the course of pregnancy were examined in this study in women with multiple sclerosis.

The germline V gene provides CDR1 LGHNA and CDR2 YSLEER. Its CDR3 holds 15 amino acids, cysteine through phenylalanine. Only the CDR3 DNA stays, 45 bases, in frame from base 1. For this chain, trimming is 0 bases at the V end and 7 bases at the J end, and the number of junction bases without a gene match is 6. To prepare the library, the immunoSEQ multiplex PCR assay was applied. Here the immuneACCESS table is served through TCRdb, limited to in-frame sequences with V and J called. Missing clones are a known gap in these copies; in checked studies unresolved V genes cover under half, and the rest lacks a known reason. This sample gives roughly 110,000 clones in total; around 90% of them show up just once. The top ten clones comprise 0.78% of the sample.

This sequence was found in a female donor in good health, enrolled as a control in a pregnancy study. This specimen was peripheral blood, taken in the third trimester of pregnancy. The rearrangement joined TRBV4-3 to TRBJ2-3, with 8 middle bases fitting TRBD1. DNA sequence: TGCGCCAGCAGCCAAGATTACAGGGGGGTAAATACGCAGTATTTT. Its amino acids are CASSQDYRGVNTQYF.